The next 10 T cell receptor beta chains were all read from a single sample in a study of blood T cell repertoires in COVID-19. Libraries were prepared by immunoSEQ multiplex PCR; TCRdb keeps only in-frame clonotypes and omits some of them. This sample has roughly 350,000 clones, with about 92% found just once. Sequencing used PBMCs or T cells enriched from blood (not recorded which). These receptors were taken from a woman aged 25 to 39 who had recovered from COVID-19.

This sequence joins TRBV27 and TRBJ2-7; TRBD2 might be the D (6 bases). Trimming took off 2 bases at V and 1 base at J, with 6 bases between the two ends. The germline V gene has CDR1 MNHEY and CDR2 SMNVEV (reference sequence). The length of the CDR3 is 13 residues. The CDR3 here is CASSLGGSYEQYF. CDR3 nucleotides: TGTGCCAGCAGTTTAGGAGGGTCCTACGAGCAGTACTTC.

This clone was recorded a few times. J is TRBJ1-2 and V is TRBV6-5; 7 positions match TRBD1. The CDR3 has 13 amino acids. Germline V gives CDR1 MNHEY, CDR2 SVGAGI. J gave up 3 bases and V 6 bases, and 4 bases lay outside the gene matches. CDR3 sequence (DNA): TGTGCCAGCAGCTTAGACAGGGACTATGGCTACACCTTC. This encodes CASSLDRDYGYTF.

The V call is TRBV3-1 (or the pseudogene TRBV3-2), the J call TRBJ2-1; D may be TRBD2 (6 bases). Germline lookup yields CDR1 LGHDT and CDR2 YNNKEL (reference sequence). V lost 4 bases to trimming and J lost 7 bases, with 20 bases between them. The length of the CDR3 is 16 residues. The CDR3: CASSPGGTGTENEQFF. The DNA for the CDR3 is TGTGCCAGCAGCCCCGGGGGTACGGGGACGGAGAATGAGCAGTTCTTC.

The V and J genes are TRBV7-2 and TRBJ2-2; 8 bases are shared with TRBD2. The CDR3 spans 14 residues. J gave up 5 bases and V 5 bases, and 4 bases lay outside the gene matches. Per germline, CDR1 SGHTA and CDR2 FQGNSA. CDR3 nucleotide sequence: TGTGCCAGCAGCGCCGGGGGGGCTACCGGGGAGCTGTTTTTT. It translates to CASSAGGATGELFF. Looking up the rest from reference TRBV7-2 and TRBJ2-2 gives the full variable domain: GAGVSQSPSNKVTEKGKDVELRCDPISGHTALYWYRQSLGQGLEFLIYFQGNSAPDKSGLPSDRFSAERTGGSVSTLTIQRTQQEDSAVYLCASSAGGATGELFFGEGSRLTVL.

V is TRBV10-1 and J is TRBJ1-5; tentative D call: TRBD1 (5 bases). Trimming stripped 6 bases from V and 2 bases from J, with 23 bases between. CDR1 is WNHNN and CDR2 is SYGVQD in the germline V gene (reference sequence). The CDR3 is 18 amino acids. Here the CDR3 reads CASRKKQTRGYGNQPQHF. The CDR3 DNA follows: TGCGCCAGCAGAAAAAAACAGACTCGGGGGTATGGCAATCAGCCCCAGCATTTT.

DNA for the CDR3: TGCGCCAGCACCTCGGGACTAGCGGGAGGAATAGATACGCAGTATTTT. Translating it yields CASTSGLAGGIDTQYF. This sequence joins TRBV5-1 and TRBJ2-3, with 15 bases that match TRBD2. CDR1 and CDR2 from the germline V gene are SGHRS and YFSETQ. J lost 5 bases, V lost 6 bases, and 7 bases had no gene match. The CDR3 spans 16 residues.

The V call is TRBV28, the J call TRBJ1-5; D is unresolved. V gave up 4 bases and J gave up 11 bases, with 15 bases separating them. Germline V gives CDR1 MDHEN, CDR2 SYDVKM. This CDR3 comprises 13 residues. As DNA, the CDR3 is TGTGCCAGCAGTTCGACACCTCTCGAGACCCAGCATTTT. Amino acids: CASSSTPLETQHF.

The rearrangement links TRBV28 to TRBJ2-7, with 16 bases fitting TRBD2. This CDR3 spans 16 amino acids. The germline gives CDR1 MDHEN, CDR2 SYDVKM. Trimming at V came to 6 bases and at J to 4 bases, leaving 6 bases not matched to a gene. CDR3 residues: CASSPGLAGGYYEQYF. In DNA, the CDR3 is TGTGCCAGCAGCCCGGGACTAGCGGGAGGGTATTACGAGCAGTACTTC. The whole variable domain, remainder taken from reference TRBV28 and TRBJ2-7, is DVKVTQSSRYLVKRTGEKVFLECVQDMDHENMFWYRQDPGLGLRLIYFSYDVKMKEKGDIPEGYSVSREKKERFSLILESASTNQTSMYLCASSPGLAGGYYEQYFGPGTRLTVT.

The table lists this clone with a count of one. The genes are TRBV5-1 and TRBJ1-2; D perhaps matches TRBD1 (5 bases). The CDR3 totals 14 residues. The V end was cut by 4 bases, the J end by 0 bases, with 10 bases between. Germline CDR1 SGHRS, CDR2 YFSETQ. CDR3 in DNA: TGCGCCAGCAGCAGGGGTGGGACTAACTATGGCTACACCTTC. Translated, it gives CASSRGGTNYGYTF. The variable domain in full, completed from reference TRBV5-1 and TRBJ1-2, reads KAGVTQTPRYLIKTRGQQVTLSCSPISGHRSVSWYQQTPGQGLQFLFEYFSETQRNKGNFPGRFSGRQFSNSRSEMNVSTLELGDSALYLCASSRGGTNYGYTFGSGTRLTVV.

J is TRBJ2-2 and V is TRBV19; the match to TRBD1 covers 9 bases. V gave up 4 bases and J gave up 3 bases; unmatched junction bases: 3. Germline CDR1 is LNHDA and CDR2 is SQIVND (reference sequence). The length of the CDR3 is 15 residues. The CDR3 reads CASSNDRGYTGELFF. As DNA, the CDR3 is TGTGCCAGTAGTAATGACAGGGGGTACACCGGGGAGCTGTTTTTT. The variable domain in full, with the rest retrieved from reference TRBV19 and TRBJ2-2, is DGGITQSPKYLFRKEGQNVTLSCEQNLNHDAMYWYRQDPGQGLRLIYYSQIVNDFQKGDIAEGYSVSREKKESFPLTVTSAQKNPTAFYLCASSNDRGYTGELFFGEGSRLTVL.